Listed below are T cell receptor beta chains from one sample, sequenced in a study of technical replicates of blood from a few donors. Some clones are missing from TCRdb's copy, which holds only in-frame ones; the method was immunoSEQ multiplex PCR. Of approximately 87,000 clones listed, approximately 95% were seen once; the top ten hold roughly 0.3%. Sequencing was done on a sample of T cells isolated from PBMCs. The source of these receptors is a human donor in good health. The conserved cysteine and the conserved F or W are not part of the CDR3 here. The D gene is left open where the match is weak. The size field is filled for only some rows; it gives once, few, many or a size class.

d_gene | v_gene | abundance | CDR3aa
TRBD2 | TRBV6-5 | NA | ASWLAGDSDTQY
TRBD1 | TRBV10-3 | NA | AISLGQGTYEQY
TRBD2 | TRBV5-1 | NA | ASSLGGLNIPGGGANVLT
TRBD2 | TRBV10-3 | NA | AISLAGGPTGELF
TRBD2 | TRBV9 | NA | ASRMSGRAYEQY
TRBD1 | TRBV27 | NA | ASSSQGATNEKLF
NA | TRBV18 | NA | ASSPRQGGTGELF
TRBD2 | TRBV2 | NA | ASSQDWGLAGSNEQF
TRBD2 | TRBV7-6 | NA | ASSFFSGGSSYNEQF
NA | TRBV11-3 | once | ASSLVTGVSYNEQF